This T cell receptor beta chain stems from a study of shared clonotypes between healthy human individuals. Sequencing used immunoSEQ multiplex PCR; TCRdb keeps in-frame clones, though not all of them. The sample shows about 2.4 million clones, 93% of them seen only once. This CDR3 spans 15 amino acids. Unmatched junction bases numbered 4, after V lost 2 bases and J lost 2 bases. The germline gives CDR1 SGDLS, CDR2 YYNGEE. This clone was recorded once. At the DNA level, this CDR3 is encoded by other sequences in the same sample as well. This TCR was sampled from a man aged 18 to 29 in good health. Some clones in this sample may be carry-over from other donors' samples. The chain combines TRBV9 with TRBJ2-7, with 10 positions matching TRBD2. The sequenced material came from naive CD4+ T cells from PBMCs. Subset noted: CD45RA+ positively selected. The CDR3 region is CASSVASGSAYEQYF. CDR3 nucleotides: TGTGCCAGCAGCGTGGCTAGCGGGAGCGCCTACGAGCAGTACTTC.